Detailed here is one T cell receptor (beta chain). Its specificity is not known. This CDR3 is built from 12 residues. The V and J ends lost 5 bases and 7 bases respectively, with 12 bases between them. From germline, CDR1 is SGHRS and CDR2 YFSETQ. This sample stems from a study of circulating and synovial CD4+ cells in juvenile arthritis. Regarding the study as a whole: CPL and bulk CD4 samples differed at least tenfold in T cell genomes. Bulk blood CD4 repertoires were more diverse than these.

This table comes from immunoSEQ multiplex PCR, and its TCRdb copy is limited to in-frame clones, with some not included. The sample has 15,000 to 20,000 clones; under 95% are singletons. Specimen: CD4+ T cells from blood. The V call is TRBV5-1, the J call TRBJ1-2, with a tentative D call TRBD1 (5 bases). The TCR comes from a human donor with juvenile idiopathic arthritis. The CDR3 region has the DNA TGCGCCAGCAGACTTTCGGGGGGTGGCTACACCTTC. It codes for CASRLSGGGYTF.